This T cell receptor beta chain emerged from a study of lymphopenia after photon versus proton radiotherapy. Study outcomes and limitations: Larger post-nadir TCR diversity loss correlated inversely with survival in deceased patients.

CDR3 length: 14 amino acids. V trimming: 3 bases; J trimming: 8 bases; junction bases outside the gene matches: 6. Germline V gene lookup returns CDR1 SGDLS and CDR2 YYNGEE. As regards this clone: Antigen: not known.

Profiled with immunoSEQ multiplex PCR; TCRdb holds only in-frame clones, not every one. Of 25,000 to 30,000 clones in the sample, about 87% were seen once. The chain employs TRBV9 and TRBJ1-4, with 8 positions matching TRBD1. The sample here was peripheral blood, taken from a patient treated with proton-based radiotherapy. This TCR was sampled from a woman aged 60-75 years with cholangiocarcinoma. Some clones in this sample may be carry-over from other donors' samples. This CDR3 reads CASSEGTGSEKLFF. CDR3 DNA sequence: TGTGCCAGCAGCGAGGGGACAGGTAGCGAAAAACTGTTTTTT.